This is a list of T cell receptor beta chains from one sample in a study of post-analysis software for immune sequencing data. MiXCR, run by TCRdb on the PCR reads, gives a single entry per CDR3 protein. The data hold hundreds of thousands of distinct CDR3 sequences, with about 60% observed a single time. Sequenced input: blood. The source is a girl aged 2 to 10 with multiple sclerosis. Both conserved end residues are part of each CDR3. Each record gives: CDR3 length, clone size, V gene, J gene, D gene, CDR3 DNA, CDR3 protein. The D gene is left open where the match is weak. For some rows the clone size is stated as once, few or many, or as a class when expanded; others skip it.

11	-	TRBV29-1	TRBJ1-2	-	TGCAGCGGGCAGTATGCTCGCGGCTACACCTTC	CSGQYARGYTF
14	few	TRBV10-3	TRBJ2-7	TRBD2	TGTGCCACCGATAGCGGGGGACTCTCCTACGAGCAGTACTTC	CATDSGGLSYEQYF
14	-	TRBV4-2	TRBJ2-5	-	TGTGCCAGCAGCCAAGAATCAGCCCAAGAGACCCAGTACTTC	CASSQESAQETQYF
15	-	TRBV20-1	TRBJ1-4	-	TGCAGTGCTAGGCGCGGGACGGCAACTAATGAAAAACTGTTTTTT	CSARRGTATNEKLFF
15	-	TRBV5-1	TRBJ2-3	TRBD2	TGCGCCAGTCGGGCGGGACTAGCAAGTACAGATACGCAGTATTTT	CASRAGLASTDTQYF
14	-	TRBV6-2/TRBV6-3	TRBJ2-1	-	TGTGCCAGTATAGCAGGGTCTTTTATCTATGAGCAGTTCTTC	CASIAGSFIYEQFF
12	-	TRBV29-1	TRBJ2-3	-	TGCAGCGTTGATCGGGGGAGTGATACGCAGTATTTT	CSVDRGSDTQYF
14	-	TRBV20-1	TRBJ2-7	TRBD1	TGCAGTGCTAGAGCCGGGACAGGAGGCTACGAGCAGTACTTC	CSARAGTGGYEQYF
16	once	TRBV7-2	TRBJ2-3	-	TGTGCCAGCAGCTTAGTGGCCGTCCCCGGTACAGATACGCAGTATTTT	CASSLVAVPGTDTQYF
15	-	TRBV7-9	TRBJ2-1	TRBD2	TGTGCCAGCAGCCCGACTAGCGGGGGGTTGTTGGAGCAGTTCTTC	CASSPTSGGLLEQFF